This is a list of T cell receptor beta chains from one sample in a study of control samples from healthy donors and cancer patients. Clones were sequenced by immunoSEQ multiplex PCR, and TCRdb holds only the in-frame ones, with some missing. The sample has about 100,000 clones, approximately 95% seen once. The sequenced sample was blood. Receptors were obtained from a man between 18 and 29 years old in good health. CDR3s include the opening cysteine and the closing phenylalanine or tryptophan. D genes are given only for firm matches. Rows give clone size only sometimes, using once, few, many, or a class for an expanded clone.

d_gene: .
v_gene: TRBV12-5
abundance: .
j_gene: TRBJ1-1
CDR3nt: TGTGCTAGTGGAAAAAAGGAGAGCGCTTTCTTT
CDR3aa: CASGKKESAFF

d_gene: TRBD1
v_gene: TRBV25-1
abundance: .
j_gene: TRBJ1-5
CDR3nt: TGTGCCAGCAGTGAAGACAGGGTGGGAGTAAGCAATCAGCCCCAGCATTTT
CDR3aa: CASSEDRVGVSNQPQHF

d_gene: .
v_gene: TRBV6-5
abundance: .
j_gene: TRBJ1-3
CDR3nt: TGTGCCAGCAGTTACTCGACGGATAGCTCTGGAAACACCATATATTTT
CDR3aa: CASSYSTDSSGNTIYF

d_gene: TRBD1
v_gene: TRBV2
abundance: .
j_gene: TRBJ2-6
CDR3nt: TGTGCCAGCAGTGATTGGACAGGGGCCTCTGGGGCCAACGTCCTGACTTTC
CDR3aa: CASSDWTGASGANVLTF

d_gene: .
v_gene: TRBV19
abundance: .
j_gene: TRBJ1-1
CDR3nt: TGTGCCAGTAGTATAGAAAGTGGACACCCGAACACTGAAGCTTTCTTT
CDR3aa: CASSIESGHPNTEAFF

d_gene: TRBD1
v_gene: TRBV3-1/TRBV3-2
abundance: .
j_gene: TRBJ1-2
CDR3nt: TGTGCCAGCAGCCACGGGACAGCCTATGGCTACACCTTC
CDR3aa: CASSHGTAYGYTF

d_gene: TRBD1
v_gene: TRBV28
abundance: .
j_gene: TRBJ1-2
CDR3nt: TGTGCCAGCAGGGGGACAGTGGATGGCTACACCTTC
CDR3aa: CASRGTVDGYTF

d_gene: .
v_gene: TRBV7-8
abundance: .
j_gene: TRBJ1-1
CDR3nt: TGTGCCAGCAGCTTAAGTATAGTATCGGGGGGAAGGGGCACTGAAGCTTTCTTT
CDR3aa: CASSLSIVSGGRGTEAFF

d_gene: .
v_gene: TRBV7-9
abundance: .
j_gene: TRBJ1-2
CDR3nt: TGTGCCAGCAGCTTAGAATTAGCTAACTATGGCTACACCTTC
CDR3aa: CASSLELANYGYTF

d_gene: .
v_gene: TRBV6-4
abundance: .
j_gene: TRBJ1-6
CDR3nt: TGTGCCAGCAGTGCGGGGGGTTCCTATAATTCACCCCTCCACTTT
CDR3aa: CASSAGGSYNSPLHF

d_gene: TRBD1
v_gene: TRBV13
abundance: .
j_gene: TRBJ1-4
CDR3nt: TGTGCCAGCAGATACACAGGGGAGGCCAATGAAAAACTGTTTTTT
CDR3aa: CASRYTGEANEKLFF

d_gene: .
v_gene: TRBV2
abundance: .
j_gene: TRBJ2-7
CDR3nt: TGTGCCAGCAGTGTACGGACCACCTACGAGCAGTACTTC
CDR3aa: CASSVRTTYEQYF

d_gene: .
v_gene: TRBV7-4
abundance: .
j_gene: TRBJ2-7
CDR3nt: TGTGCCAGCAGTGGAGGGATCTCATCCTACGAGCAGTACTTC
CDR3aa: CASSGGISSYEQYF

d_gene: .
v_gene: TRBV19
abundance: .
j_gene: TRBJ2-3
CDR3nt: TGTGCCAGTAGTACCCGAGGGACTAGCACAGATACGCAGTATTTT
CDR3aa: CASSTRGTSTDTQYF

d_gene: .
v_gene: TRBV4-3
abundance: .
j_gene: TRBJ2-1
CDR3nt: TGCGCCAGCAGCCAAGATGTCCTAGATGGTGAGCAGTTCTTC
CDR3aa: CASSQDVLDGEQFF

d_gene: TRBD1
v_gene: TRBV13
abundance: once
j_gene: TRBJ2-7
CDR3nt: TGTGCCAGCAGCTCCTACAGGGGAGAGGGCAAGCAGTACTTC
CDR3aa: CASSSYRGEGKQYF

d_gene: TRBD1
v_gene: TRBV7-8
abundance: once
j_gene: TRBJ1-2
CDR3nt: TGTGCCAGCAGCTTAGAATTAGGGACAGGGGGTTATGGCTACACCTTC
CDR3aa: CASSLELGTGGYGYTF

d_gene: .
v_gene: TRBV10-3
abundance: .
j_gene: TRBJ2-1
CDR3nt: TGTGCCATCAGTGAGTCGGGGGATGAGCAGTTCTTC
CDR3aa: CAISESGDEQFF

d_gene: .
v_gene: TRBV6-5
abundance: .
j_gene: TRBJ2-7
CDR3nt: TGTGCCAGCAGATTGTCGGGGTACGAGCAGTACTTC
CDR3aa: CASRLSGYEQYF

d_gene: .
v_gene: TRBV27
abundance: .
j_gene: TRBJ2-7
CDR3nt: TGTGCCACCGCCTCGGATGGGGGCCCCCACGAGCAGTACTTC
CDR3aa: CATASDGGPHEQYF

d_gene: .
v_gene: TRBV6-1
abundance: .
j_gene: TRBJ1-2
CDR3nt: TGTGCCAGCAGTGAAGCTCCTTCCCTGGACAGCTCAATTAACTATGGCTACACCTTC
CDR3aa: CASSEAPSLDSSINYGYTF

d_gene: .
v_gene: TRBV5-4
abundance: once
j_gene: TRBJ2-6
CDR3nt: TGTGCCAGCAGCTTGGATAGACAGATACTCTCTGGGGCCAACGTCCTGACTTTC
CDR3aa: CASSLDRQILSGANVLTF

d_gene: TRBD2
v_gene: TRBV19
abundance: .
j_gene: TRBJ2-1
CDR3nt: TGTGCCAGTAGTGCCTTCGCCAGGAGCGGGAGCATGGGCGATGAGCAGTTCTTC
CDR3aa: CASSAFARSGSMGDEQFF

d_gene: .
v_gene: TRBV4-2
abundance: .
j_gene: TRBJ2-6
CDR3nt: TGTGCCAGCAGCCAAGTACTTGCGTCGGGTATCGACTCTGGGGCCAACGTCCTGACTTTC
CDR3aa: CASSQVLASGIDSGANVLTF

d_gene: .
v_gene: TRBV7-2
abundance: .
j_gene: TRBJ1-3
CDR3nt: TGTGCCAGCAGCTTAGATAACTCCTCGGGAAACACCATATATTTT
CDR3aa: CASSLDNSSGNTIYF

d_gene: .
v_gene: TRBV3-1/TRBV3-2
abundance: .
j_gene: TRBJ1-1
CDR3nt: TGTGCCAGCAACTCAGGGTTGGACACTGAAGCTTTCTTT
CDR3aa: CASNSGLDTEAFF

d_gene: .
v_gene: TRBV5-4
abundance: .
j_gene: TRBJ2-1
CDR3nt: TGTGCCAGCAGCTCAGAGACTGCGATTAGTGAGCAGTTCTTC
CDR3aa: CASSSETAISEQFF

d_gene: TRBD1
v_gene: TRBV5-4
abundance: .
j_gene: TRBJ2-7
CDR3nt: TGTGCCAGCAGCGATGGACAGGGGGCATCATACGAGCAGTACTTC
CDR3aa: CASSDGQGASYEQYF

d_gene: .
v_gene: TRBV19
abundance: .
j_gene: TRBJ1-1
CDR3nt: TGTGCCAGTAGTCCCCGACAGTTGAACACTGAAGCTTTCTTT
CDR3aa: CASSPRQLNTEAFF

d_gene: .
v_gene: TRBV10-3
abundance: once
j_gene: TRBJ1-2
CDR3nt: TGTGCCATCAGTTCCAGGGGAAATAACTATGGCTACACCTTC
CDR3aa: CAISSRGNNYGYTF

d_gene: .
v_gene: TRBV4-1
abundance: .
j_gene: TRBJ1-5
CDR3nt: TGCGCCAGCAGCCCGGACAGTAGCAATCAGCCCCAGCATTTT
CDR3aa: CASSPDSSNQPQHF

d_gene: TRBD1
v_gene: TRBV7-8
abundance: few
j_gene: TRBJ1-5
CDR3nt: TGTGCCAGCAGCTTGCACAGGGGCCGTAGCAATCAGCCCCAGCATTTT
CDR3aa: CASSLHRGRSNQPQHF

d_gene: .
v_gene: TRBV6-6
abundance: .
j_gene: TRBJ1-2
CDR3nt: TGTGCCAGCAGTTACGACGGGAACTATGGCTACACCTTC
CDR3aa: CASSYDGNYGYTF

d_gene: .
v_gene: TRBV5-1
abundance: .
j_gene: TRBJ1-1
CDR3nt: TGCGCCAGCAGCTCATACCGGGACGGCGAGGACGCTGAAGCTTTCTTT
CDR3aa: CASSSYRDGEDAEAFF

d_gene: .
v_gene: TRBV7-8
abundance: .
j_gene: TRBJ1-3
CDR3nt: TGTGCCAGCAGCTTAGAGGCGGTGCCGCCAGGTCCCGGAAACACCATATATTTT
CDR3aa: CASSLEAVPPGPGNTIYF

d_gene: TRBD1
v_gene: TRBV28
abundance: once
j_gene: TRBJ2-2
CDR3nt: TGTGCCAGCAGTTCAGGGGGAAGTGACACCGGGGAGCTGTTTTTT
CDR3aa: CASSSGGSDTGELFF

d_gene: TRBD1
v_gene: TRBV3-1/TRBV3-2
abundance: .
j_gene: TRBJ2-7
CDR3nt: TGTGCCAGCAGCCGTATGACAGGGGGCTTTTACGAGCAGTACTTC
CDR3aa: CASSRMTGGFYEQYF

d_gene: TRBD1
v_gene: TRBV12-3/TRBV12-4
abundance: .
j_gene: TRBJ2-1
CDR3nt: TGTGCCAACTCCGGACAGGGGCGCAATGAGCAGTTCTTC
CDR3aa: CANSGQGRNEQFF

d_gene: TRBD1
v_gene: TRBV6-2/TRBV6-3
abundance: .
j_gene: TRBJ1-1
CDR3nt: TGTGCCAGCAGTTACGCAGGACAGGGGGGAATATGGAACACTGAAGCTTTCTTT
CDR3aa: CASSYAGQGGIWNTEAFF

d_gene: TRBD1
v_gene: TRBV6-6
abundance: once
j_gene: TRBJ1-1
CDR3nt: TGTGCCAGCAGTTTTGACAGGGGGAGGACTGAAGCTTTCTTT
CDR3aa: CASSFDRGRTEAFF

d_gene: TRBD1
v_gene: TRBV4-1
abundance: .
j_gene: TRBJ1-3
CDR3nt: TGCGCCAGCAGCCAAGGGGGACAGATAGAATTCTCTGGAAACACCATATATTTT
CDR3aa: CASSQGGQIEFSGNTIYF

d_gene: TRBD1
v_gene: TRBV10-3
abundance: .
j_gene: TRBJ1-1
CDR3nt: TGTGCCATCAGTGAGTTTGGACGACAGGGGCGGACTGAAGCTTTCTTT
CDR3aa: CAISEFGRQGRTEAFF

d_gene: .
v_gene: TRBV28
abundance: .
j_gene: TRBJ1-1
CDR3nt: TGTGCCAGCAACAGTAGGATAACTGAAGCTTTCTTT
CDR3aa: CASNSRITEAFF

d_gene: .
v_gene: TRBV7-9
abundance: .
j_gene: TRBJ2-5
CDR3nt: TGTGCCAACGGGGGCTTGGGGCAAGAGACCCAGTACTTC
CDR3aa: CANGGLGQETQYF

d_gene: .
v_gene: TRBV2
abundance: .
j_gene: TRBJ1-1
CDR3nt: TGTGCCAGCAGTGAAGCGGGGCGGGAGGCGGACACTGAAGCTTTCTTT
CDR3aa: CASSEAGREADTEAFF

d_gene: .
v_gene: TRBV27
abundance: .
j_gene: TRBJ1-1
CDR3nt: TGTGCCAGCACCGCAAGGGCCAGGGCAAGACACACTGAAGCTTTCTTT
CDR3aa: CASTARARARHTEAFF

d_gene: .
v_gene: TRBV7-8
abundance: .
j_gene: TRBJ2-1
CDR3nt: TGTGCCAGCAGCCATCCCAGGGACACTTACAATGAGCAGTTCTTC
CDR3aa: CASSHPRDTYNEQFF

d_gene: .
v_gene: TRBV5-1
abundance: once
j_gene: TRBJ1-4
CDR3nt: TGCGCCAGCAGCTGGGGGTCAACTAATGAAAAACTGTTTTTT
CDR3aa: CASSWGSTNEKLFF

d_gene: .
v_gene: TRBV7-2
abundance: .
j_gene: TRBJ2-7
CDR3nt: TGTGCCAGCAGCTTAGATGGGGGGACAGAGCAGTACTTC
CDR3aa: CASSLDGGTEQYF

d_gene: .
v_gene: TRBV7-2
abundance: .
j_gene: TRBJ2-7
CDR3nt: TGTGCCAGCAGCTTACGATATACGACGCCCCACGAGCAGTACTTC
CDR3aa: CASSLRYTTPHEQYF

d_gene: .
v_gene: TRBV5-1
abundance: .
j_gene: TRBJ2-7
CDR3nt: TGCGCCAGCAGCGGGGTCTCTAGCGTATACGAGCAGTACTTC
CDR3aa: CASSGVSSVYEQYF

d_gene: .
v_gene: TRBV7-9
abundance: .
j_gene: TRBJ1-3
CDR3nt: TGTGCCAGCAGCCAGGTCACCGGCTCTGGAAACACCATATATTTT
CDR3aa: CASSQVTGSGNTIYF

d_gene: .
v_gene: TRBV30
abundance: .
j_gene: TRBJ1-2
CDR3nt: TGCTCTCTCGGGGCCGCCTATGGCTACACCTTC
CDR3aa: CSLGAAYGYTF

d_gene: TRBD1
v_gene: TRBV5-6
abundance: .
j_gene: TRBJ1-2
CDR3nt: TGTGCCAGCAGCCCGTGGGACAGGGCCCAAGAGCACTATGGCTACACCTTC
CDR3aa: CASSPWDRAQEHYGYTF

d_gene: .
v_gene: TRBV5-1
abundance: once
j_gene: TRBJ1-5
CDR3nt: TGCGCCAGCAGCTTGGACCCGGTCACTCGGAATCAGCCCCAGCATTTT
CDR3aa: CASSLDPVTRNQPQHF

d_gene: .
v_gene: TRBV15
abundance: .
j_gene: TRBJ1-4
CDR3nt: TGTGCCACCAGCAGAGGGTCAGCAACTAATGAAAAACTGTTTTTT
CDR3aa: CATSRGSATNEKLFF

d_gene: .
v_gene: TRBV12-1
abundance: .
j_gene: TRBJ2-3
CDR3nt: TGTGCCAGCAGCTGTACCTACAGGGCCCGCACAGATACGCAGTATTTT
CDR3aa: CASSCTYRARTDTQYF

d_gene: .
v_gene: TRBV20-1
abundance: .
j_gene: TRBJ1-2
CDR3nt: TGCAGTGCTAGAGATCTCTATGGCTACACCTTC
CDR3aa: CSARDLYGYTF

d_gene: .
v_gene: TRBV25-1
abundance: .
j_gene: TRBJ1-3
CDR3nt: TGTGCCAGCAGTGAATGGACAGAAAGAAACACCATATATTTT
CDR3aa: CASSEWTERNTIYF